The sequence of this TCR beta chain was determined in a study of regulatory T cells in long-lasting Graves disease. Researchers made TCR beta libraries by using iRepertoire HTBI primers and running Arm-PCR on CDR3 regions. MiXCR was run by TCRdb on the multiplex PCR reads, yielding one entry per CDR3 protein. The sample has 520,000 or so distinct CDR3 sequences, around 13% seen once. This clonotype occurred many times. Its antigen is not identified. The time point denotes: newly diagnosed GD, antithyroid drugs for less than 3 months. Construction of the TCR library relied on RNA isolated from PBMCs. Whole-study results and caveats: Persistent Graves' patients possessed reduced TCR diversity relative to recently diagnosed ones. Since the sample size was small, accuracy may have been reduced.

J lost 4 bases, V lost 4 bases, and 8 bases had no gene match. Per the germline V gene, CDR1 is SGHDN and CDR2 is FVKESK. CDR3 length equals 15 residues. A further study also used this sample, focusing on T cells in Graves' hyperthyroidism and ophthalmopathy. This second report adds: If no ophthalmopathy progression occurred within 18 months, Graves' hyperthyroidism was stable.

This clonotype was obtained from a woman aged 25-40 years with Graves disease. Sequenced here: peripheral blood mononuclear cells (PBMCs), sampled at new diagnosis, from a patient treated with antithyroid drugs. The genes are TRBV14 and TRBJ2-7, with 9 bases fitting TRBD2. In DNA form, the CDR3 reads TGTGCCAGCAGCCGATCCCATAGCGGGAGTTACGAGCAGTACTTC. Encoded protein: CASSRSHSGSYEQYF.